The 10 T cell receptor beta chains below were found in one sample sequenced in a study of T-cell memory formation after mild COVID-19. Each CDR3 protein is one row after TCRdb ran MiXCR on the 5' RACE reads. The sample includes about 360,000 distinct CDR3 sequences, approximately 14% of them seen just once. Sample: PBMCs or a T cell subset sorted from them (not recorded which). These TCRs come from a young man who had mild COVID-19 (a few samples of this study predate the infection). Cell type and time point are not known.

This clonotype turned up a few times. The gene calls are TRBV6-5 and TRBJ2-7; D tentatively reads TRBD1 or TRBD2 (5 bases each). The V end was cut by 2 bases, the J end by 1 base, with 15 bases between. The CDR3 is made up of 16 amino acids. Germline values: CDR1 MNHEY, CDR2 SVGAGI. Written as DNA, the CDR3 is TGTGCCAGCAGTTACGCTTCCGGGACGCCGTCCTACGAGCAGTACTTC. Protein sequence: CASSYASGTPSYEQYF.

This sequence joins TRBV11-2 and TRBJ2-3, with 7 nucleotides matching TRBD2. This CDR3 spans 18 amino acids. Trimming removed 5 bases from V and 6 bases from J; junction bases left unmatched: 20. CDR1 is SGHAT, CDR2 FQNNGV, per germline. In nucleotides, the CDR3 is TGTGCCAGCAGCCCCGGGGGGACTTCCAACTTAGGCTCCGATACGCAGTATTTT. Protein product: CASSPGGTSNLGSDTQYF.

This clonotype has just a few counts. The rearrangement links TRBV9 to TRBJ2-5; TRBD1 aligns across 7 bases. V lost 4 bases, J lost 4 bases, and 7 bases stayed unmatched. Per germline, CDR1 SGDLS and CDR2 YYNGEE. The length of the CDR3 is 14 residues. CDR3 bases: TGTGCCAGCAGCCCTCGACAGGGCGGAGAGACCCAGTACTTC. Amino acids: CASSPRQGGETQYF.

This chain uses TRBV24-1 with TRBJ2-3; D is ambiguous. The CDR3 is 15 amino acids. The germline CDR1 and CDR2 sequences are KGHDR and SFDVKD. The ends were cut back, 2 bases at V and 1 base at J, with 9 bases in the middle. The CDR3 DNA is TGTGCCACCAGTGATTGGGTCAAGGGCACAGATACGCAGTATTTT. It translates to CATSDWVKGTDTQYF.

The chain employs TRBV13 and TRBJ2-3; TRBD1 matches at 7 bases. Trimming at V came to 5 bases and at J to 9 bases, leaving 14 bases not matched to a gene. CDR1 is PRHDT, CDR2 FYEKMQ, per germline (reference sequence). The CDR3 contains 15 residues. CDR3 sequence: CASSTRTGSTGTQYF. CDR3 nucleotide sequence: TGTGCCAGCAGCACCCGGACAGGTAGCACAGGGACGCAGTATTTT.

A few counts support this clonotype. V usage is TRBV9 and J usage is TRBJ1-2; TRBD1 agrees at 8 bases. The ends lost 2 bases at V and 2 bases at J; junction bases unmatched: 17. Germline-derived CDR1 and CDR2 are SGDLS and YYNGEE. The CDR3 consists of 19 residues. In DNA form, the CDR3 reads TGTGCCAGCAGCGTTACAGGGGGGCTTGGTAGTAGTCTAAACTATGGCTACACCTTC. Its translation: CASSVTGGLGSSLNYGYTF. Using reference TRBV9 and TRBJ1-2 for the parts outside the CDR3, the full variable domain is DSGVTQTPKHLITATGQRVTLRCSPRSGDLSVYWYQQSLDQGLQFLIQYYNGEERAKGNILERFSAQQFPDLHSELNLSSLELGDSALYFCASSVTGGLGSSLNYGYTFGSGTRLTVV.

This clonotype was seen more than once but under ten times. The rearrangement uses TRBV5-1 and TRBJ2-1; D remains ambiguous. CDR3 size: 14 residues. V was trimmed by 0 bases and J by 10 bases, leaving 14 bases between them. Per germline, CDR1 SGHRS and CDR2 YFSETQ. This CDR3 is CASSLGFGQWEQFF. In nucleotides, the CDR3 is TGCGCCAGCAGCTTGGGGTTCGGCCAGTGGGAGCAGTTCTTC.

This clonotype showed up just a few times. The genes are TRBV7-9 and TRBJ1-1, with D possibly TRBD1 on 5 matching bases. CDR3 length: 12 amino acids. Germline values: CDR1 SEHNR, CDR2 FQNEAQ (reference sequence). The V end lost 10 bases, the J end lost 2 bases, and 11 bases lay between the germline ends. The CDR3 DNA sequence: TGTGCCATTTGGGGGAAAAACACTGAAGCTTTCTTT. Amino acids: CAIWGKNTEAFF.

This clonotype appeared a few times. The V gene is TRBV11-2, the J gene TRBJ2-7; 8 bases are shared with TRBD2. Per the germline V gene, CDR1 is SGHAT and CDR2 is FQNNGV. CDR3 length equals 16 residues. The V gene end was trimmed by 1 base and the J gene end by 1 base; junction bases not matched to a gene: 6. CDR3 in DNA: TGTGCCAGCAGCTTAGTCCCACTAGCGGATTCCTACGAGCAGTACGTC. It translates to CASSLVPLADSYEQYV.

This clonotype was seen a few times. This chain uses TRBV29-1 with TRBJ1-2; 7 bases map to TRBD1. CDR3 length: 12 residues. Germline V lookup: CDR1 SQVTM, CDR2 ANQGSEA. In DNA form, the CDR3 reads TGCGGGGGAGGGGGCACCTTCTATGGCTACACCTTC. Translating gives CGGGGTFYGYTF.